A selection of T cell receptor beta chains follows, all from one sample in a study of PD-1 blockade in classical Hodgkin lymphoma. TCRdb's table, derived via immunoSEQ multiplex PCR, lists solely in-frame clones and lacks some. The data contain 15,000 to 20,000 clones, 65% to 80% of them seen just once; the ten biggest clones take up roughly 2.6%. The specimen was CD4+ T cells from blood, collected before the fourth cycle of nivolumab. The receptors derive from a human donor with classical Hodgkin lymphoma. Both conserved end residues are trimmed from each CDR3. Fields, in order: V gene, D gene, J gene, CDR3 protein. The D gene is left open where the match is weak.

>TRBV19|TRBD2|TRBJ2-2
ASSIGGSYTGELF
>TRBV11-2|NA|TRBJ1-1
ASSFGRAAGAF
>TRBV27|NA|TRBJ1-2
ASSHRGTTNYGYT
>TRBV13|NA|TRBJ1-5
ASSFGINQPQH
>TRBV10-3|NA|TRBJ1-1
AISPVGNTEAF
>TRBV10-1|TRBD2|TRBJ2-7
ASSESSGSFASYEQY
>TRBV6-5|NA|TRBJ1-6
ASRASGNSPLH
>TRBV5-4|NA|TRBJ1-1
ASSLDRNTEAF
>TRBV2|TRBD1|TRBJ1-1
ASSAQGGNTEAF
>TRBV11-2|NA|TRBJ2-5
ASSPYPEAETQETQY
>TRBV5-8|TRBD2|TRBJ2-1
ASSYQLAGVEL
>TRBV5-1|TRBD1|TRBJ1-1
ASRHAIRDRAEAF
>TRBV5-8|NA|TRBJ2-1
ASSFPPRGRYNEQF
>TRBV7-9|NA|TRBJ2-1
ASSLELGVWSEQF
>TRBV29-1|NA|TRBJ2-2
SVGWATGELF
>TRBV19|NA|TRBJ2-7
ASSPRAGRTYEQY
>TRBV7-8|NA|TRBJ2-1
ASSLVDLRNEQF
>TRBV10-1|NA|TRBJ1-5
ASKPLRGYEPQH
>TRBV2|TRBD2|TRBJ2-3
ASSPVGLAADTQY
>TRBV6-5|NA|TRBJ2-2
ASSYSRGAGELF
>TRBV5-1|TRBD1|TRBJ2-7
ASSLGGQGFYEQY
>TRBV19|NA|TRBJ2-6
ASSLLSGANVLT
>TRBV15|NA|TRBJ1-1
ATSTQPQVGTEAF
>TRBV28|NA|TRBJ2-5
ASSPTGNRGTQY
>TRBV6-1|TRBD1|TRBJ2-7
ASGLTGTGAYEQY
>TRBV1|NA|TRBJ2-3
TSSQEVAENSTDTQY
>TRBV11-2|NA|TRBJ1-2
ASSFDGQIYGYT
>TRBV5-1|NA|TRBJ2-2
ASSPPTEGSGELF
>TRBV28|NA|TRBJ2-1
ASSGLGSQRAMNEQF
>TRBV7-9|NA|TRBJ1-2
ASSLDLLRAGGYT
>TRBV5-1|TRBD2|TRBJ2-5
ASSPSGGRETQY
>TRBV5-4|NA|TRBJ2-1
ASSLAGSEQF
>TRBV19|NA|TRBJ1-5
ASSMAQHSNQPQH
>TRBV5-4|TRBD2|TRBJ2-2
ASSVSGMGGTGELF
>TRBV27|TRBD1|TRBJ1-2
ASRRTGDLGYT
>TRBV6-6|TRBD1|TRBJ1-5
ASRYTGGNQPQH
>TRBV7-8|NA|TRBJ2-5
ASSQGTFQETQY
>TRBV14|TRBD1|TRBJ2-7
ASSPYFGQDSYEQY
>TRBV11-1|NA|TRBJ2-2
ASSLTRAGELF
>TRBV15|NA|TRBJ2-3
ATSRERSGSTQY
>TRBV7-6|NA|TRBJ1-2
ASSLVDSVNYGYT
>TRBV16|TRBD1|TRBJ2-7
ASSPDRGRLVSSYEQY
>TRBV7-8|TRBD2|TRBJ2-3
ASSPRVAGITDTQY
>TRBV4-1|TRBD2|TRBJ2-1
ASSRLAGALNEQF
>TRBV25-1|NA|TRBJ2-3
ASSEVFTDTQY
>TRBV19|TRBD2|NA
ASSALAGGPYEQY
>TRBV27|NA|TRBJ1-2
ASSSTGLRGPMLGYT
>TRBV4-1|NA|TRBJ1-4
ASSRQHWFTNEKLF
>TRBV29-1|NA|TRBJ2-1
SVRGYNEQF
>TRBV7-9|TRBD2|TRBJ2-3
ASSRRDYTDTQY
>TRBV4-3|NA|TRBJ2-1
ASSQDWGSYNEQF
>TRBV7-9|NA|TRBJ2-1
ASSPPGWGHNEQF
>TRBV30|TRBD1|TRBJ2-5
AWGDSKETQY
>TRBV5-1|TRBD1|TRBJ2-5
ASSSNRQGRQTQY
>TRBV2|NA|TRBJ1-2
ASRVGWDGYT